This T cell receptor (beta chain) was identified in a study of technical replicates of blood from several donors. The CDR3 has 16 amino acids. V was pared by 1 base and J by 7 bases, with 4 bases of the junction left unmatched. Germline CDR1 is SGHVS and CDR2 is FNYEAQ. Data came from immunoSEQ multiplex PCR; TCRdb stores just in-frame clones and leaves some out. This table holds around 80,000 clones, roughly 94% found once. The chain couples TRBV7-6 to TRBJ2-2; 12 bases line up with TRBD2. The sequenced sample was T cells isolated from PBMCs. This sequence was found in a human donor in good health. The CDR3 region is CASSLGLAGVGGELFF. The CDR3 coding sequence is TGTGCCAGCAGCTTAGGACTAGCGGGAGTTGGCGGGGAGCTGTTTTTT.